A selection of T cell receptor beta chains follows, all from one sample in a study of response to subunit inactivated influenza vaccine. TCRdb reprocessed the RT-PCR reads with MiXCR, giving one entry per CDR3 protein. The sample comprises approximately 500,000 distinct CDR3 sequences, about an eighth of which are singletons, and around 14% rests with the top ten. Sequencing was performed on PBMCs from blood, taken 35 to 45 days after vaccination. The receptors were gathered from a man over 45 who received an inactivated influenza vaccine. CDR3s include the opening cysteine and the closing phenylalanine or tryptophan. D genes are given only for firm matches. Clone size is shown for a subset of rows, as once, few, many or a class of expanded clone.

clone size	V gene	D gene	J gene	CDR3 protein	CDR3 DNA
NA	TRBV18	NA	TRBJ2-3	CASSPPVGADTQYF	TGTGCCAGCTCACCCCCAGTGGGGGCTGATACGCAGTATTTT
many	TRBV6-2/TRBV6-3	NA	TRBJ1-1	CASSTVNTEAFF	TGTGCCAGCAGTACCGTGAACACTGAAGCTTTCTTT
once	TRBV15	NA	TRBJ2-5	CATGRPRETQYF	TGTGCCACCGGGAGGCCGCGGGAGACCCAGTACTTC
NA	TRBV12-3/TRBV12-4	TRBD1	TRBJ1-1	CASSVQGAEALF	TGTGCCAGCAGTGTTCAGGGGGCTGAAGCTCTCTTT
NA	TRBV20-1	NA	TRBJ1-1	CSAGDGVNTEAFF	TGCAGTGCTGGGGATGGCGTGAACACTGAAGCTTTCTTT
few	TRBV12-3/TRBV12-4	TRBD1	TRBJ2-7	CASSFGDSSYEQYF	TGTGCCAGCAGTTTTGGGGACAGCTCCTACGAGCAGTACTTC
few	TRBV6-2/TRBV6-3	NA	TRBJ2-7	CASSYGIEQYF	TGTGCCAGCAGTTACGGTATCGAGCAGTACTTC
NA	TRBV4-3	NA	TRBJ2-1	CASSLLDREGNEQFF	TGCGCCAGCAGCCTGCTGGACAGGGAGGGCAATGAGCAGTTCTTC
many	TRBV12-3/TRBV12-4	NA	TRBJ1-5	CASRRSGDSNQPQHF	TGTGCCAGCAGAAGGTCTGGGGATAGCAATCAGCCCCAGCATTTT
NA	TRBV4-2	NA	TRBJ2-3	CASSQDSGRFTDTQYF	TGTGCCAGCAGCCAAGATTCAGGGAGGTTCACAGATACGCAGTATTTT
few	TRBV7-9	TRBD2	TRBJ2-3	CASSLGEGLTSF	TGTGCCAGCAGCTTAGGGGAGGGACTAACGTCGTTT
NA	TRBV7-2	TRBD2	TRBJ2-7	CASSWKISGSYEQYF	TGTGCCAGCAGCTGGAAGATTAGCGGGAGTTACGAGCAGTACTTC
few	TRBV7-2	NA	TRBJ1-2	CASSLQGNYYGYTF	TGTGCCAGCAGCTTACAAGGGAATTACTATGGCTACACCTTC
NA	TRBV29-1	NA	TRBJ2-1	CSVEVVRIQGANNEQFF	TGCAGCGTTGAAGTTGTTCGTATACAGGGAGCAAACAATGAGCAGTTCTTC
few	TRBV14	NA	TRBJ2-7	CASSQTRAEQYF	TGTGCCAGCAGCCAAACGCGGGCCGAGCAGTACTTC
few	TRBV27	NA	TRBJ2-2	CASSPKGITTGELFF	TGTGCCAGCAGTCCAAAGGGGATAACCACCGGGGAGCTGTTTTTT
few	TRBV9	NA	TRBJ2-3	CASSVGVAVTDTQYF	TGTGCCAGCAGCGTAGGTGTAGCGGTGACAGATACGCAGTATTTT
few	TRBV7-9	NA	TRBJ2-1	CASRRGQTSLYGQFF	TGTGCCAGCAGGAGAGGACAGACCAGCCTCTACGGGCAGTTCTTC
few	TRBV12-3/TRBV12-4	NA	TRBJ1-1	CASRISGFTEAFF	TGTGCCAGCAGAATTTCGGGGTTCACTGAAGCTTTCTTT
few	TRBV2	TRBD1	TRBJ2-1	CASRTGTGAMHEQFF	TGTGCCAGCAGGACAGGGACAGGGGCAATGCATGAGCAGTTCTTC
many	TRBV5-1	NA	TRBJ2-1	CASSPHGDIGTNEQFF	TGCGCCAGCAGCCCACACGGGGACATTGGGACCAATGAGCAGTTCTTC
NA	TRBV5-1	TRBD1	TRBJ1-5	CASSPSWGQGYQPQHF	TGCGCCAGCAGCCCTTCATGGGGACAGGGCTATCAGCCCCAGCATTTT
NA	TRBV5-1	TRBD2	TRBJ2-2	CASSYSGHNTGELFF	TGCGCCAGCAGTTATAGCGGGCATAACACCGGGGAGCTGTTTTTT
many	TRBV5-1	TRBD2	TRBJ2-3	CASSGDYLDTQYF	TGCGCCAGCAGTGGGGACTACCTAGATACGCAGTATTTT
few	TRBV20-1	NA	TRBJ1-6	CSASLRAQRNNSPLHF	TGCAGTGCTAGTCTTCGGGCCCAAAGGAATAATTCACCCCTCCACTTT
few	TRBV5-6	NA	TRBJ2-3	CASTDLTGEPGRAQYF	TGTGCCAGCACCGACCTAACAGGCGAACCCGGGAGAGCGCAGTATTTT
few	TRBV5-6	NA	TRBJ2-6	CASSAGTTGANVLTF	TGTGCCAGCAGCGCCGGGACAACTGGGGCCAACGTCCTGACTTTC
many	TRBV10-3	TRBD1	TRBJ2-1	CAIRELTGPNNEQFF	TGTGCCATCAGAGAATTGACAGGGCCAAACAATGAGCAGTTCTTC
few	TRBV12-3/TRBV12-4	TRBD2	TRBJ2-1	CASSLASGGAVVLF	TGTGCCAGCAGTTTAGCAAGCGGGGGGGCCGTGGTTCTCTTC
NA	TRBV28	TRBD2	TRBJ2-7	CASSLQTGGNYEQYF	TGTGCCAGCAGTCTGCAAACGGGGGGTAACTACGAGCAGTACTTC
few	TRBV9	NA	TRBJ2-3	CASSSRGARDTQYF	TGTGCCAGCAGCTCCCGGGGGGCCCGAGATACGCAGTATTTT
few	TRBV12-3/TRBV12-4	NA	TRBJ1-2	CASSFKEVAGYTF	TGTGCCAGCAGTTTTAAGGAAGTCGCTGGCTACACCTTC
many	TRBV11-2	TRBD1	TRBJ2-5	CASSRGQTIQETQYF	TGTGCCAGCAGCCGGGGACAGACCATACAAGAGACCCAGTACTTC
few	TRBV7-9	NA	TRBJ1-2	CASSLTERYGYTF	TGTGCCAGCAGCTTAACAGAACGATATGGCTACACCTTC
NA	TRBV5-1	TRBD2	TRBJ2-7	CASSLASGGGYEQYF	TGCGCCAGCAGCTTGGCTAGCGGGGGGGGCTACGAGCAGTACTTC
NA	TRBV20-1	TRBD1	TRBJ2-7	CSARDWGQGAEEQYF	TGCAGTGCTAGGGACTGGGGACAGGGGGCGGAGGAGCAGTACTTC
NA	TRBV5-1	NA	TRBJ2-1	CASSLVTRSSYNEQFF	TGCGCCAGCAGCTTGGTTACCCGGAGCTCCTACAATGAGCAGTTCTTC
NA	TRBV30	NA	TRBJ2-1	CAWSDLGYEQFF	TGTGCCTGGAGTGACCTCGGATATGAGCAGTTCTTC
NA	TRBV28	NA	TRBJ2-7	CASSSPWGSESYEQYF	TGTGCCAGCAGTTCGCCTTGGGGGTCCGAATCCTACGAGCAGTACTTC
many	TRBV12-3/TRBV12-4	TRBD1	TRBJ1-4	CASSLTGGGEKLFF	TGTGCCAGCAGTCTGACAGGGGGCGGTGAAAAACTGTTTTTT
NA	TRBV10-3	NA	TRBJ2-1	CAISPKTLRYNEQFF	TGTGCCATCAGTCCGAAAACTCTTCGCTACAATGAGCAGTTCTTC
few	TRBV5-1	TRBD2	TRBJ2-5	CASSLRLAGVETQYF	TGCGCCAGCAGCTTGCGACTAGCGGGGGTTGAGACCCAGTACTTC
few	TRBV28	TRBD1	TRBJ2-4	CASSQEGTGEVLRVIQYF	TGTGCCAGCAGCCAAGAAGGGACAGGGGAGGTGTTAAGGGTCATTCAGTACTTC
few	TRBV2	NA	TRBJ2-7	CASSRTDIPYEQYF	TGTGCCAGCAGCCGGACAGACATCCCCTACGAGCAGTACTTC
NA	TRBV4-3	NA	TRBJ2-2	CASRGLGSGVTGELFF	TGCGCCAGCAGGGGTTTGGGATCTGGGGTCACCGGGGAGCTGTTTTTT
NA	TRBV18	NA	TRBJ1-2	CASSPKQKSYGYTF	TGTGCCAGCTCACCGAAACAGAAATCCTATGGCTACACCTTC
few	TRBV12-3/TRBV12-4	TRBD2	TRBJ2-2	CASSQAGSIGELFF	TGTGCCAGCAGCCAAGCGGGGTCGATCGGGGAGCTGTTTTTT
NA	TRBV5-4	NA	TRBJ2-1	CASSLDPGSAYNEQFF	TGTGCCAGCAGCTTGGATCCCGGGAGCGCCTACAATGAGCAGTTCTTC
few	TRBV12-3/TRBV12-4	NA	TRBJ2-1	CASNTRGAYNEQFF	TGTGCCAGCAATACTCGGGGAGCCTACAATGAGCAGTTCTTC
NA	TRBV20-1	NA	TRBJ2-5	CSALSRRAEETQYF	TGCAGTGCCCTCAGCCGGAGGGCCGAGGAGACCCAGTACTTC
NA	TRBV6-1	TRBD1	TRBJ2-5	CASSRPTGAQETQYF	TGTGCCAGCAGTCGACCGACAGGGGCCCAAGAGACCCAGTACTTC
NA	TRBV6-5	NA	TRBJ1-1	CASNFGGGTEAFF	TGTGCCAGCAATTTTGGAGGCGGCACTGAAGCTTTCTTT
few	TRBV20-1	NA	TRBJ2-5	CSARDVKGPAETQYF	TGCAGTGCTAGAGATGTTAAGGGACCGGCCGAGACCCAGTACTTC
few	TRBV20-1	TRBD2	TRBJ2-1	CSARRASGGARGDEQFF	TGCAGTGCTAGAAGGGCTAGCGGGGGGGCTAGGGGAGATGAGCAGTTCTTC
NA	TRBV6-2/TRBV6-3	NA	TRBJ1-2	CASSYRGRPNYGYTF	TGTGCCAGCAGTTACCGCGGCAGGCCAAACTATGGCTACACCTTC